These T cell receptor beta chains were read from a single sample in a study of blood T cell repertoires in COVID-19. Measured with immunoSEQ multiplex PCR; TCRdb has only the in-frame clones, and not every one. The data contain around 150,000 clones, 86% of them seen just once; the ten biggest clones take up roughly 3.4%. The material sequenced was peripheral blood. The receptor set was obtained from a man aged 70 or older with acute or convalescent COVID-19. Both conserved end residues are part of each CDR3. A D gene is named only where the DNA matches it firmly. Clone sizes are given selectively: once, few, many, or a class where the clone is expanded.

CDR3 protein: CASSLPSGRANEQFF; CDR3 DNA: TGTGCCAGTAGCCTCCCCAGCGGGAGGGCCAATGAGCAGTTCTTC; clone size: -; J gene: TRBJ2-1; D gene: TRBD2; V gene: TRBV19
CDR3 protein: CAWSVGAVSLGGYTF; CDR3 DNA: TGTGCCTGGAGTGTAGGGGCAGTTAGCTTGGGAGGCTACACCTTC; clone size: -; J gene: TRBJ1-2; D gene: -; V gene: TRBV30
CDR3 protein: CSASPGNEQYF; CDR3 DNA: TGCAGTGCTAGCCCGGGGAATGAGCAGTACTTC; clone size: -; J gene: TRBJ2-7; D gene: -; V gene: TRBV20-1
CDR3 protein: CASSSVGGGTDTQYF; CDR3 DNA: TGCGCCAGCAGCTCCGTTGGGGGCGGCACAGATACGCAGTATTTT; clone size: -; J gene: TRBJ2-3; D gene: -; V gene: TRBV5-1
CDR3 protein: CASSPRQVVTEAFF; CDR3 DNA: TGCGCCAGCAGCCCTCGACAGGTGGTCACTGAAGCTTTCTTT; clone size: -; J gene: TRBJ1-1; D gene: -; V gene: TRBV4-1
CDR3 protein: CASSGLISGELFF; CDR3 DNA: TGTGCCAGCAGCGGACTAATTTCCGGGGAGCTGTTTTTT; clone size: -; J gene: TRBJ2-2; D gene: -; V gene: TRBV28
CDR3 protein: CASSYGGRSNEQFF; CDR3 DNA: TGTGCCAGCAGTTACGGCGGGAGGAGCAATGAGCAGTTCTTC; clone size: -; J gene: TRBJ2-1; D gene: TRBD2; V gene: TRBV6-5
CDR3 protein: CASSLGLATIKTQYF; CDR3 DNA: TGTGCCAGCAGCTTGGGACTAGCGACTATCAAGACCCAGTACTTC; clone size: -; J gene: TRBJ2-5; D gene: TRBD2; V gene: TRBV5-6
CDR3 protein: CASKMLAGEITGELFF; CDR3 DNA: TGTGCCAGCAAGATGCTAGCGGGAGAGATCACCGGGGAGCTGTTTTTT; clone size: -; J gene: TRBJ2-2; D gene: TRBD2; V gene: TRBV6-4
CDR3 protein: CASSQGTSGGGFYTGELFF; CDR3 DNA: TGTGCCAGCAGCCAAGGGACTAGCGGGGGGGGATTCTACACCGGGGAGCTGTTTTTT; clone size: -; J gene: TRBJ2-2; D gene: TRBD2; V gene: TRBV3-1/TRBV3-2
CDR3 protein: CASSLEASGVGANVLTF; CDR3 DNA: TGCGCCAGCAGCTTGGAGGCTTCAGGGGTCGGGGCCAACGTCCTGACTTTC; clone size: -; J gene: TRBJ2-6; D gene: -; V gene: TRBV5-1
CDR3 protein: CAWSTGGSNSPLHF; CDR3 DNA: TGTGCCTGGAGTACAGGGGGCTCGAATTCACCCCTCCACTTT; clone size: -; J gene: TRBJ1-6; D gene: TRBD1; V gene: TRBV30
CDR3 protein: CASSVTTGIAGGYTF; CDR3 DNA: TGTGCCAGCTCAGTAACGACAGGGATCGCTGGGGGCTACACCTTC; clone size: -; J gene: TRBJ1-2; D gene: TRBD1; V gene: TRBV18
CDR3 protein: CSVETGAHEQFF; CDR3 DNA: TGCAGCGTTGAGACAGGGGCCCATGAGCAGTTCTTC; clone size: -; J gene: TRBJ2-1; D gene: TRBD1; V gene: TRBV29-1
CDR3 protein: CASSPLRLAGSTDTQYF; CDR3 DNA: TGTGCCAGCTCACCACTCAGACTAGCGGGAAGCACAGATACGCAGTATTTT; clone size: once; J gene: TRBJ2-3; D gene: TRBD2; V gene: TRBV18
CDR3 protein: CASSLDRVDTEAFF; CDR3 DNA: TGTGCCAGCAGCCTAGACAGGGTTGACACTGAAGCTTTCTTT; clone size: -; J gene: TRBJ1-1; D gene: TRBD1; V gene: TRBV11-2
CDR3 protein: CASSPPSTGSPYEQYF; CDR3 DNA: TGTGCCAGCTCACCACCGTCCACAGGGTCACCCTACGAGCAGTACTTC; clone size: once; J gene: TRBJ2-7; D gene: -; V gene: TRBV18
CDR3 protein: CASSFPLAGLNTGELFF; CDR3 DNA: TGTGCCAGCAGCTTCCCTCTAGCGGGCCTGAACACCGGGGAGCTGTTTTTT; clone size: -; J gene: TRBJ2-2; D gene: TRBD2; V gene: TRBV5-8
CDR3 protein: CASSLLAGGPANTGELFF; CDR3 DNA: TGTGCCAGCAGCTTACTAGCGGGAGGGCCCGCGAACACCGGGGAGCTGTTTTTT; clone size: -; J gene: TRBJ2-2; D gene: TRBD2; V gene: TRBV7-2
CDR3 protein: CASSLERGGEAFF; CDR3 DNA: TGTGCCAGCAGCTTAGAGCGGGGGGGAGAAGCTTTCTTT; clone size: -; J gene: TRBJ1-1; D gene: -; V gene: TRBV7-9
CDR3 protein: CASSTDSSNQPQHF; CDR3 DNA: TGTGCCAGCAGCACGGACAGTAGCAATCAGCCCCAGCATTTT; clone size: once; J gene: TRBJ1-5; D gene: -; V gene: TRBV6-5
CDR3 protein: CASSLGERVSYEQYF; CDR3 DNA: TGTGCCAGCAGCTTAGGTGAGCGGGTCTCCTACGAGCAGTACTTC; clone size: -; J gene: TRBJ2-7; D gene: -; V gene: TRBV11-2
CDR3 protein: CASSYSISGSGYEQYF; CDR3 DNA: TGTGCCAGCAGTTACTCGATTAGCGGGAGTGGCTACGAGCAGTACTTC; clone size: -; J gene: TRBJ2-7; D gene: TRBD2; V gene: TRBV6-6
CDR3 protein: CASSQTSGNSYEQYF; CDR3 DNA: TGCGCCAGCAGCCAGACTAGCGGGAACTCCTACGAGCAGTACTTC; clone size: -; J gene: TRBJ2-7; D gene: TRBD2; V gene: TRBV4-1
CDR3 protein: CASSEAGGDGANVLTF; CDR3 DNA: TGTGCCAGCAGTGAAGCCGGGGGAGACGGGGCCAACGTCCTGACTTTC; clone size: -; J gene: TRBJ2-6; D gene: -; V gene: TRBV25-1
CDR3 protein: CSVERAGGSNYGYTF; CDR3 DNA: TGCAGCGTTGAAAGGGCCGGAGGGAGTAACTATGGCTACACCTTC; clone size: -; J gene: TRBJ1-2; D gene: -; V gene: TRBV29-1
CDR3 protein: CASSQAPSSDPNTGELFF; CDR3 DNA: TGTGCCAGCAGCCAAGCCCCATCTAGCGACCCGAACACCGGGGAGCTGTTTTTT; clone size: -; J gene: TRBJ2-2; D gene: -; V gene: TRBV3-1/TRBV3-2
CDR3 protein: CASSFGTSGSGNEQFF; CDR3 DNA: TGTGCCAGCAGCTTCGGGACTAGCGGGAGCGGCAATGAGCAGTTCTTC; clone size: -; J gene: TRBJ2-1; D gene: TRBD2; V gene: TRBV9
CDR3 protein: CASSHGGYEQYF; CDR3 DNA: TGCGCCAGCAGCCACGGGGGCTACGAGCAGTACTTC; clone size: -; J gene: TRBJ2-7; D gene: -; V gene: TRBV5-1
CDR3 protein: CASTTSSYNEQFF; CDR3 DNA: TGTGCCAGCACCACTAGCTCCTACAATGAGCAGTTCTTC; clone size: -; J gene: TRBJ2-1; D gene: -; V gene: TRBV5-4
CDR3 protein: CSVFDLGQISMVGYTF; CDR3 DNA: TGCAGCGTATTCGACCTAGGACAGATTTCTATGGTTGGCTACACCTTC; clone size: -; J gene: TRBJ1-2; D gene: -; V gene: TRBV29-1
CDR3 protein: CASSLTTRRADTQYF; CDR3 DNA: TGTGCCAGCAGCTTAACGACTAGACGCGCAGATACGCAGTATTTT; clone size: -; J gene: TRBJ2-3; D gene: -; V gene: TRBV7-9
CDR3 protein: CASSFSGTYNEQFF; CDR3 DNA: TGTGCCAGCAGCTTCAGCGGGACCTACAATGAGCAGTTCTTC; clone size: -; J gene: TRBJ2-1; D gene: TRBD2; V gene: TRBV11-2
CDR3 protein: CSVDSGTGQYF; CDR3 DNA: TGCAGCGTTGATTCAGGGACAGGGCAGTACTTC; clone size: -; J gene: TRBJ2-7; D gene: TRBD1; V gene: TRBV29-1
CDR3 protein: CASSPGQGVGYTF; CDR3 DNA: TGTGCCAGCAGCCCAGGACAAGGCGTAGGCTACACCTTC; clone size: -; J gene: TRBJ1-2; D gene: -; V gene: TRBV7-9
CDR3 protein: CASSLWEAGGYNQPQHF; CDR3 DNA: TGTGCCAGCAGTTTGTGGGAGGCAGGGGGATACAATCAGCCCCAGCATTTT; clone size: -; J gene: TRBJ1-5; D gene: TRBD1; V gene: TRBV28
CDR3 protein: CASSVDRQETQYF; CDR3 DNA: TGTGCCAGCAGCGTAGATCGTCAAGAGACCCAGTACTTC; clone size: -; J gene: TRBJ2-5; D gene: -; V gene: TRBV9
CDR3 protein: CASSYWQFYGYTF; CDR3 DNA: TGTGCCAGCAGTTATTGGCAGTTCTATGGCTACACCTTC; clone size: -; J gene: TRBJ1-2; D gene: -; V gene: TRBV6-5
CDR3 protein: CASSRPDRDTEAFF; CDR3 DNA: TGTGCCAGCAGCAGACCCGACAGGGACACTGAAGCTTTCTTT; clone size: -; J gene: TRBJ1-1; D gene: TRBD1; V gene: TRBV5-4
CDR3 protein: CASSLAWQGRFSGEKLFF; CDR3 DNA: TGTGCCAGCAGCTTAGCATGGCAGGGTCGGTTTAGCGGGGAAAAACTGTTTTTT; clone size: -; J gene: TRBJ1-4; D gene: -; V gene: TRBV7-6
CDR3 protein: CASSWGAAYNEQFF; CDR3 DNA: TGTGCCAGCAGTTGGGGAGCGGCTTACAATGAGCAGTTCTTC; clone size: -; J gene: TRBJ2-1; D gene: -; V gene: TRBV27
CDR3 protein: CAISTGMNTEAFF; CDR3 DNA: TGTGCCATTTCGACGGGTATGAACACTGAAGCTTTCTTT; clone size: once; J gene: TRBJ1-1; D gene: -; V gene: TRBV5-4
CDR3 protein: CASSLTNGGAGGDTGELFF; CDR3 DNA: TGTGCCAGCAGCTTAACGAATGGTGGAGCGGGAGGGGACACCGGGGAGCTGTTTTTT; clone size: -; J gene: TRBJ2-2; D gene: TRBD2; V gene: TRBV7-3
CDR3 protein: CASGLGPSPGELFF; CDR3 DNA: TGTGCCAGCGGACTAGGACCCTCCCCCGGGGAGCTGTTTTTT; clone size: -; J gene: TRBJ2-2; D gene: TRBD2; V gene: TRBV6-6
CDR3 protein: CATERDSTDTQYF; CDR3 DNA: TGTGCCACCGAGCGGGATAGCACAGATACGCAGTATTTT; clone size: -; J gene: TRBJ2-3; D gene: TRBD2; V gene: TRBV24-1
CDR3 protein: CASTGGSYEQYF; CDR3 DNA: TGTGCCAGCACAGGGGGCTCCTACGAGCAGTACTTC; clone size: few; J gene: TRBJ2-7; D gene: TRBD1; V gene: TRBV2
CDR3 protein: CASRVAGQGAMRTEAFF; CDR3 DNA: TGTGCCAGTAGAGTCGCCGGACAGGGGGCTATGAGAACTGAAGCTTTCTTT; clone size: -; J gene: TRBJ1-1; D gene: TRBD1; V gene: TRBV19
CDR3 protein: CASTGTVLMNTEAFF; CDR3 DNA: TGTGCCAGCACGGGGACAGTTCTCATGAACACTGAAGCTTTCTTT; clone size: -; J gene: TRBJ1-1; D gene: TRBD1; V gene: TRBV6-5
CDR3 protein: CASSLGLAGDEQYF; CDR3 DNA: TGCGCCAGCAGCTTGGGACTAGCGGGAGACGAGCAGTACTTC; clone size: -; J gene: TRBJ2-7; D gene: TRBD2; V gene: TRBV5-1
CDR3 protein: CASSPSRTSGSLQETQYF; CDR3 DNA: TGTGCCAGCAGCCCCTCTAGGACTAGCGGGAGCCTACAAGAGACCCAGTACTTC; clone size: -; J gene: TRBJ2-5; D gene: TRBD2; V gene: TRBV3-1/TRBV3-2
CDR3 protein: CAWSVASGSGDTQYF; CDR3 DNA: TGTGCCTGGAGTGTAGCTAGCGGGAGTGGAGATACGCAGTATTTT; clone size: -; J gene: TRBJ2-3; D gene: TRBD2; V gene: TRBV30
CDR3 protein: CASSVGPSSYEQYF; CDR3 DNA: TGTGCCAGCAGCGTAGGTCCTAGCTCCTACGAGCAGTACTTC; clone size: -; J gene: TRBJ2-7; D gene: -; V gene: TRBV9
CDR3 protein: CASSLAGGTGNTIYF; CDR3 DNA: TGTGCCAGCAGCTTGGCCGGGGGGACTGGAAACACCATATATTTT; clone size: -; J gene: TRBJ1-3; D gene: -; V gene: TRBV5-4